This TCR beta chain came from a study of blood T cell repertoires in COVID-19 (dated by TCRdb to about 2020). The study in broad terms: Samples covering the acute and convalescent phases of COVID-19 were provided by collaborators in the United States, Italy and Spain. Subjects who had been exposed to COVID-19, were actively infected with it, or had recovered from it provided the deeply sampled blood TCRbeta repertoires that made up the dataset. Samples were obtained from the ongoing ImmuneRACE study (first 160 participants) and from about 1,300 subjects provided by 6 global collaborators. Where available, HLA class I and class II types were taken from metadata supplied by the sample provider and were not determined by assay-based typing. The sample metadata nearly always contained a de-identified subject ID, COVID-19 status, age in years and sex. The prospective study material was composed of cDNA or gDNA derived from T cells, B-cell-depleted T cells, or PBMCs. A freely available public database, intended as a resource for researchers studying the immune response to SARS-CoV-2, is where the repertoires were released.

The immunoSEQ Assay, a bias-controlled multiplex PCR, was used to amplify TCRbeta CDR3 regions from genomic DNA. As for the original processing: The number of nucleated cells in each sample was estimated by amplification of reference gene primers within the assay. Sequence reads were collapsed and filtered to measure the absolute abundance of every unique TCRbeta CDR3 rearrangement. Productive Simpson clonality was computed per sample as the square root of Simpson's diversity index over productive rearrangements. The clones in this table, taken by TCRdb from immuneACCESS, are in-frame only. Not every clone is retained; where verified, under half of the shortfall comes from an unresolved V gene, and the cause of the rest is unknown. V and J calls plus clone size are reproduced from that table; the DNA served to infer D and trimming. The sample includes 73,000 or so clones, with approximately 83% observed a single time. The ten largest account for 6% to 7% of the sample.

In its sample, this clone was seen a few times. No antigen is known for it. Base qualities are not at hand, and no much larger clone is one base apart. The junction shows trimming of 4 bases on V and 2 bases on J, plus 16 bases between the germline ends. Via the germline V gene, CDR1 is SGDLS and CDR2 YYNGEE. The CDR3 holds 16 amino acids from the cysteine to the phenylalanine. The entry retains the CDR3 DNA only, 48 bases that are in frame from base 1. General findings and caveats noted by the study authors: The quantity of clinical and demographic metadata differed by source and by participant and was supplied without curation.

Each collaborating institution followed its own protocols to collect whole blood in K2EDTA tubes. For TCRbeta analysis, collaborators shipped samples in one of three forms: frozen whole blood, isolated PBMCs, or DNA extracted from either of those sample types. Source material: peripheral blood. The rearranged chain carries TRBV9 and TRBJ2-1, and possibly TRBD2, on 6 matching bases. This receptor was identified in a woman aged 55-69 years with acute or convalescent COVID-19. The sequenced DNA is TGTGCCAGCAGCCCACCGGAGGGGTCCGCCTACAATGAGCAGTTCTTC. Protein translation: CASSPPEGSAYNEQFF.